These 6 T cell receptor beta chains share one sample of origin, sequenced in a study of blood T cell repertoires in COVID-19 (TCRdb year 2020). Receptor amplification or capture employed the immunoSEQ multiplex PCR assay. The source is immuneACCESS, and TCRdb retained only in-frame sequences with V and J called. Part of the clones is not carried over; for the studies checked, unresolved V genes explain less than half of this, and the remainder is unexplained. For this sample the table gives roughly 200,000 clones, of which 65% to 90% were detected only once. Jointly, the top ten make up about 4% of the sample. Sequencing used PBMCs or T cells enriched from blood (not recorded which). These receptor sequences come from a woman in her 30s who had been exposed to COVID-19.

The J gene is TRBJ2-3, the V gene TRBV21-1; TRBD1 is the table's D call, not checked against the DNA. TRBV21-1 is a pseudogene segment. The CDR3 length is 16 residues. CDR3 in amino acids: CASSPHRDRGTDTQYF. DNA for the CDR3: TGTGCCAGCAGCCCGCACCGGGACAGGGGCACAGATACGCAGTATTTT.

V usage is TRBV24-1 and J usage is TRBJ1-5; no clear D gene. With 6 bases removed from V and 9 bases from J, the gap between germline ends came to 8 bases. Germline lookup yields CDR1 KGHDR and CDR2 SFDVKD. The CDR3 extends over 11 amino acids. CDR3 amino acids: CATSSGGPQHF. The CDR3 nucleotides read TGTGCCACCAGTTCCGGTGGGCCCCAGCATTTT.

This rearrangement joins TRBV19 to TRBJ1-1; 8 positions match TRBD1. In germline, CDR1 is LNHDA, CDR2 SQIVND (reference sequence). This CDR3 has 16 residues. Trimming cost V 3 bases and J 1 base; bases outside gene matches: 7. The CDR3 protein is CASSIPHRGGNTEAFF. The CDR3 bases are TGTGCCAGTAGTATCCCCCACAGGGGGGGGAACACTGAAGCTTTCTTT.

The chain couples TRBV19 to TRBJ1-1, with D hard to call. V was pared by 2 bases and J by 3 bases, with 10 bases between. CDR1 is LNHDA, CDR2 SQIVND, per germline (reference sequence). The length of the CDR3 is 14 residues. CDR3 loop: CASSIREGDTEAFF. In nucleotides, the CDR3 is TGTGCCAGTAGTATAAGGGAGGGAGACACTGAAGCTTTCTTT.

The chain links TRBV2 to TRBJ2-7; the match to TRBD1 covers 9 bases. The CDR3 covers 12 residues. The germline gives CDR1 SNHLY, CDR2 FYNNEI. V was clipped by 6 bases and J by 6 bases; unmatched bases: 3. CDR3 protein: CASRLQGAEQYF. Written as DNA, the CDR3 is TGTGCCAGCAGACTACAGGGGGCCGAGCAGTACTTC.

This clone was seen a single time. The rearrangement joins TRBV19 to TRBJ1-2, with TRBD1 matching over 10 bases. J lost 8 bases, V lost 4 bases, and 4 bases had no gene match. The CDR3 contains 13 residues. Germline CDR1 and CDR2: LNHDA and SQIVND (reference sequence). Here the CDR3 reads CASSRQGAHGYTF. In DNA form, the CDR3 reads TGTGCCAGTAGTAGACAGGGGGCTCACGGCTACACCTTC.